This TCR beta chain was recorded in a study of cytomegalovirus exposure and HLA in healthy donors. V lost 5 bases to trimming and J lost 4 bases, with 14 bases between them. Germline V gene sequence: CDR1 GTSNPN, CDR2 SVGIG (reference sequence). CDR3 length: 13 amino acids. The PCR was carried out with 60 Vbeta primers and 13 Jbeta primers. The assay was immunoSEQ multiplex PCR, and TCRdb's table has in-frame clones only and misses some. The sample includes some 130,000 clones, around 80% of them seen just once. The genes are TRBV30 and TRBJ2-5, with D possibly matching TRBD1 (6 bases). Sequenced input: PBMCs. This receptor was taken from a woman younger than 35 in good health and CMV-seronegative. The CDR3 here is CAWVQGNGETQYF. In DNA form, the CDR3 reads TGTGCCTGGGTTCAGGGGAATGGAGAGACCCAGTACTTC.